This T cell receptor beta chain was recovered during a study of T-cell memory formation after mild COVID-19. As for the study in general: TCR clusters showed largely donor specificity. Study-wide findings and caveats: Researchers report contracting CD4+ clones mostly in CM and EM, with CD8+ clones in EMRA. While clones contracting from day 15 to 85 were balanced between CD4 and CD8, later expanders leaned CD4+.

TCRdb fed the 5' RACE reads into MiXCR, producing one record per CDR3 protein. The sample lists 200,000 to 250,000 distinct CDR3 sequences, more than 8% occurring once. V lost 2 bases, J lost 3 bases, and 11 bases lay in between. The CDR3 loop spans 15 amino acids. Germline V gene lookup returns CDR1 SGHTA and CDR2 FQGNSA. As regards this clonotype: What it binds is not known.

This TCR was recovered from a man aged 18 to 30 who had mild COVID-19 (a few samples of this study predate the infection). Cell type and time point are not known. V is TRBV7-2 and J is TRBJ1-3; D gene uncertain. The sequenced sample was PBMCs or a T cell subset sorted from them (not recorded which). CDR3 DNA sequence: TGTGCCAGCAGCTTAACTTGGGGTTATGGAAACACCATATATTTT. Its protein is CASSLTWGYGNTIYF.